These T cell receptor beta chains were read from a single sample in a study of blood T cell repertoires in COVID-19. Profiling relied on immunoSEQ multiplex PCR, and the TCRdb table lists in-frame clones only, not all of them. The table lists 300,000 to 350,000 clones, more than 75% of them singletons. The specimen was peripheral blood. The receptors stem from a woman younger than 30 who had recovered from COVID-19. The CDR3 runs from the conserved cysteine through the conserved F or W. A D gene is named only where the DNA matches it firmly. Clone size appears in some rows only: once, few, many, or a class for an expanded clone.

TRBV6-6	NA	TRBJ2-1	NA	CASTSSPSAYNEQFF	TGTGCCAGCACCTCGTCCCCTAGCGCCTACAATGAGCAGTTCTTC
TRBV28	few	TRBJ2-2	NA	CASRVGVTGELFF	TGTGCCAGCAGGGTCGGGGTCACCGGGGAGCTGTTTTTT
TRBV19	NA	TRBJ2-1	NA	CASSMLASPRVF	TGTGCCAGTAGTATGTTGGCTAGCCCTCGTGTCTTC
TRBV11-3	NA	TRBJ2-4	TRBD1	CASSSKRTGKNIQYF	TGTGCCAGCAGCTCTAAGAGGACAGGGAAAAACATTCAGTACTTC
TRBV5-1	NA	TRBJ2-2	TRBD2	CASSSRTSGNTGELFF	TGCGCCAGCAGCAGCAGGACTAGCGGTAACACCGGGGAGCTGTTTTTT
TRBV15	NA	TRBJ1-4	NA	CATSRVVTAGREKLFF	TGTGCCACCAGCAGAGTGGTGACAGCCGGCCGGGAAAAACTGTTTTTT
TRBV9	NA	TRBJ1-6	TRBD1	CASSASQGTDSPLHF	TGTGCCAGCAGCGCCTCACAGGGGACGGATTCACCCCTCCACTTT
TRBV11-3	NA	TRBJ1-6	NA	CASSSGGERNSPLHF	TGTGCCAGCAGCTCGGGAGGGGAGAGGAATTCACCCCTCCACTTT
TRBV2	NA	TRBJ2-2	TRBD2	CASRRTSGNTGELFF	TGTGCCAGCAGACGGACTAGCGGGAACACCGGGGAGCTGTTTTTT
TRBV30	NA	TRBJ1-2	TRBD1	CAWSVSVTGGDGGYTF	TGTGCCTGGAGTGTATCAGTGACAGGGGGAGATGGTGGCTACACCTTC
TRBV5-8	NA	TRBJ1-1	NA	CASSLAFGTEAFF	TGTGCCAGCAGCTTGGCGTTCGGCACTGAAGCTTTCTTT
TRBV5-3	NA	TRBJ1-2	TRBD1	CARSQMTGEGYGYTF	TGTGCCAGAAGCCAGATGACAGGGGAGGGTTATGGCTACACCTTC
TRBV7-9	NA	TRBJ2-1	TRBD2	CASSLLAGVDNEQFF	TGTGCCAGCAGCCTACTAGCGGGAGTCGACAATGAGCAGTTCTTC
TRBV4-3	NA	TRBJ2-1	TRBD2	CASSQGGLAGGIYNEQFF	TGCGCCAGCAGCCAAGGGGGACTAGCGGGAGGTATCTACAATGAGCAGTTCTTC
TRBV7-6	NA	TRBJ2-1	TRBD1	CASSSRQGLRNNEQFF	TGTGCCAGCAGCTCCCGACAGGGCCTTCGGAACAATGAGCAGTTCTTC
TRBV6-2/TRBV6-3	NA	TRBJ2-5	TRBD1	CASSTGTGGTETQYF	TGTGCCAGCAGCACCGGGACAGGGGGTACAGAGACCCAGTACTTC
TRBV9	NA	TRBJ2-2	TRBD1	CASSPRPGQPNTGELFF	TGTGCCAGCAGCCCTCGCCCGGGACAGCCCAACACCGGGGAGCTGTTTTTT
TRBV11-2	NA	TRBJ1-5	NA	CASSLGVSQPQHF	TGTGCCAGCAGCTTAGGCGTGTCTCAGCCCCAGCATTTT
TRBV3-1/TRBV3-2	NA	TRBJ1-1	NA	CASSPGYTEAFF	TGTGCCAGCAGCCCAGGTTACACTGAAGCTTTCTTT
TRBV4-3	NA	TRBJ2-3	NA	CASSQDRSNGFRDTQYF	TGCGCCAGCAGCCAAGACCGATCGAACGGGTTTAGAGATACGCAGTATTTT
TRBV5-1	NA	TRBJ2-2	TRBD2	CASSLVPGTSGMGELFF	TGCGCCAGCAGCTTGGTCCCCGGGACTAGCGGGATGGGGGAGCTGTTTTTT
TRBV27	NA	TRBJ1-2	TRBD1	CASSFTGTGRRGYTF	TGTGCCAGCAGTTTTACGGGGACAGGGAGACGGGGCTACACCTTC
TRBV4-3	NA	TRBJ1-3	NA	CASSQGTVNSGNTIYF	TGCGCCAGCAGCCAAGGGACTGTAAACTCTGGAAACACCATATATTTT
TRBV4-3	NA	TRBJ2-5	TRBD2	CASSQDFLSGRGETQYF	TGCGCCAGCAGCCAGGACTTTTTATCCGGGAGGGGGGAGACCCAGTACTTC
TRBV7-9	NA	TRBJ2-6	NA	CASSPLRSRASSGANVLTF	TGTGCCAGCAGCCCTCTCCGGAGCAGGGCTAGCTCTGGGGCCAACGTCCTGACTTTC
TRBV19	NA	TRBJ2-1	TRBD2	CASRIGLAEYNEQFF	TGTGCCAGTAGGATAGGACTAGCGGAGTACAATGAGCAGTTCTTC
TRBV29-1	NA	TRBJ2-1	NA	CSAGSDNEQFF	TGCAGCGCCGGGTCGGACAATGAGCAGTTCTTC
TRBV9	few	TRBJ1-6	NA	CASSVELYSPLHF	TGTGCCAGCAGCGTAGAGCTTTATTCACCCCTCCACTTT
TRBV5-1	few	TRBJ1-2	TRBD1	CASSLGRQGGGYTF	TGCGCCAGCAGCTTGGGACGGCAGGGGGGCGGCTACACCTTC
TRBV4-1	NA	TRBJ1-2	TRBD1	CASSQEVTGYGYTF	TGCGCCAGCAGCCAAGAGGTGACAGGGTATGGCTACACCTTC
TRBV29-1	NA	TRBJ2-1	TRBD2	CSVARRSGVPWSYNEQFF	TGCAGCGTTGCCCGGCGGAGCGGGGTGCCCTGGTCCTACAATGAGCAGTTCTTC
TRBV3-1/TRBV3-2	NA	TRBJ2-1	TRBD2	CASSQVGSGRVNEQFF	TGTGCCAGCAGCCAAGTCGGCAGCGGGAGGGTCAATGAGCAGTTCTTC
TRBV19	once	TRBJ2-1	NA	CASSIDQSNNEQFF	TGTGCCAGTAGTATAGATCAGTCCAACAATGAGCAGTTCTTC
TRBV6-5	NA	TRBJ2-5	TRBD1	CASSSQGKAETQYF	TGTGCCAGCAGCTCACAGGGGAAAGCTGAGACCCAGTACTTC
TRBV6-2/TRBV6-3	NA	TRBJ1-1	NA	CASSRGTVEAFF	TGTGCCAGCAGCCGCGGGACGGTTGAAGCTTTCTTT